The 2 T cell receptor beta chains presented below share a single source sample, sequenced in a study of T cells in localized non-small cell lung cancer. Profiling relied on immunoSEQ multiplex PCR, and the TCRdb table lists in-frame clones only, not all of them. The sample carries around 50,000 clones, over 75% recorded once. The sequences come from peripheral blood, collected before any cancer treatment. These receptors all come from a female donor over 55 with stage II squamous cell lung carcinoma.

This chain connects TRBV18 to TRBJ1-3; possibly TRBD1 for D (5 bases). This CDR3 contains 20 residues. CDR1 KGHSH and CDR2 LQKENI come from the germline V gene. V lost 3 bases to trimming and J lost 0 bases, with 24 bases between them. CDR3: CASSPPASSDGARSGNTIYF. CDR3 coding DNA: TGTGCCAGCTCACCTCCCGCGTCCTCGGACGGGGCGCGCTCTGGAAACACCATATATTTT.

The V and J genes are TRBV20-1 and TRBJ2-1, with D possibly matching TRBD2 (7 bases). Germline V gene lookup returns CDR1 DFQATT and CDR2 SNEGSKA (reference sequence). There are 11 residues in the CDR3. The CDR3 DNA follows: TGCTCTGGGGGGGCGGACCATGAGCAGTTCTTC. Translating it yields CSGGADHEQFF.